This TCR beta chain was identified during a study of CD8 T cells in ankylosing spondylitis. Study-wide findings and caveats: A TCR beta motif of several highly homologous variants appeared characteristic of ankylosing spondylitis blood. Reportedly, disease-linked clones are significantly enriched in ankylosing spondylitis patients' matched synovial fluid. As for the disease-linked clones, they showed a CD8+ phenotype and occurred at relatively low frequencies in peripheral blood.

The sample holds many counts of this clonotype. Its antigen is currently unknown. The TCR beta libraries were generated through quantitative 5'-RACE incorporating molecular barcodes. Using its own MiXCR run on the 5' RACE reads, TCRdb lists one record per CDR3 protein. The sample includes 130,000 or so distinct CDR3 sequences, 17% of them seen just once. V trimming: 6 bases; J trimming: 1 base; junction bases outside the gene matches: 3. The CDR3 has 14 residues. This rearrangement joins TRBV12-3 or TRBV12-4 to TRBJ2-1; 7 bases line up with TRBD2. The specimen sequenced was blood, either unsorted or a sorted T cell fraction (not recorded which). The TCR sequence derives from a male donor with ankylosing spondylitis. Here the CDR3 DNA reads TGTGCCAGCAGGGGGGGGTCTTCCTACAATGAGCAGTTCTTC. This sequence encodes CASRGGSSYNEQFF.